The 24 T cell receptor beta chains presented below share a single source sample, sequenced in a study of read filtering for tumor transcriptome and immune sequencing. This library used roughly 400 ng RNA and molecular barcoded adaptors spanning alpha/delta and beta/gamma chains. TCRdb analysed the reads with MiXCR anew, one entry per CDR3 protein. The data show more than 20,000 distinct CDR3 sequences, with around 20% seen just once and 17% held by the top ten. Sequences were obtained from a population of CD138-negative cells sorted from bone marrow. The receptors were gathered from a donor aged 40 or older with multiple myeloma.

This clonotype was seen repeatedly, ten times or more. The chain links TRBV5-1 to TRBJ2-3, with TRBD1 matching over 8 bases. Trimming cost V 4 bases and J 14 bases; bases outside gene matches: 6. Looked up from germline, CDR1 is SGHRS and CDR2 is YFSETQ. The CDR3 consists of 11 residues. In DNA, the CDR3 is TGCGCCAGCAGCGCCCGGACAGGGAGGTATTTT. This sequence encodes CASSARTGRYF.

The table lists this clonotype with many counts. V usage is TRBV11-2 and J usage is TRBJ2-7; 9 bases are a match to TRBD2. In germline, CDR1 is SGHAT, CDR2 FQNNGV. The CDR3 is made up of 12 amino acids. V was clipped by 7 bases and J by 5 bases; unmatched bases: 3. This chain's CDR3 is CASTGTSHEQYF. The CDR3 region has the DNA TGTGCCAGCACTGGGACTAGCCACGAGCAGTACTTC.

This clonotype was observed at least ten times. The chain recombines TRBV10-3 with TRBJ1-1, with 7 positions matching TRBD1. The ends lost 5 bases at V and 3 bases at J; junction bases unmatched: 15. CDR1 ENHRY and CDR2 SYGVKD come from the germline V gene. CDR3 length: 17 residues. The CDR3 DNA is TGTGCCATCAGTCCGGGGCCCACAGGGGTGGGGCACACTGAAGCTTTCTTT. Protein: CAISPGPTGVGHTEAFF.

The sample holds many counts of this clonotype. The CDR3 reads CASSPSYEQYF. The DNA of the CDR3 is TGTGCCAGCAGCCCATCCTACGAGCAGTACTTC. The V gene is TRBV12-3 or TRBV12-4, the J gene TRBJ2-7; D call uncertain. The V gene lost 6 bases and the J gene lost 1 base, with 4 bases spanning the gap. The CDR3 is 11 amino acids.

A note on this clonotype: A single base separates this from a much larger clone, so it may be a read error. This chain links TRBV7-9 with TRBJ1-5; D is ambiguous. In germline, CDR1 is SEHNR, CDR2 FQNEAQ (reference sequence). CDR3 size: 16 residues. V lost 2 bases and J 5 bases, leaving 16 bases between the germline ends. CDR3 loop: CASSLFRVVEHQPQHF. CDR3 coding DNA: TGTGCCAGCAGCTTATTTAGGGTCGTGGAACATCAGCCCCAGCATTTT.

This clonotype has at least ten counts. CDR3 loop: CASSQVITEAFF. In DNA, the CDR3 is TGTGCCAGCAGCCAAGTCATCACTGAAGCTTTCTTT. The J gene is TRBJ1-1, the V gene TRBV14; D is uncertain. V lost 1 base and J 4 bases, leaving 4 bases between the germline ends. Germline values: CDR1 SGHDN, CDR2 FVKESK. The CDR3 is 12 amino acids.

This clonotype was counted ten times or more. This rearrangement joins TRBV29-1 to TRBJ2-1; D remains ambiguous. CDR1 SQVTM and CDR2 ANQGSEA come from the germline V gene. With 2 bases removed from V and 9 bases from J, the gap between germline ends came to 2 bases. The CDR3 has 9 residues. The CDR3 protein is CSVEPEQFF. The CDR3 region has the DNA TGCAGCGTTGAACCTGAGCAGTTCTTC.

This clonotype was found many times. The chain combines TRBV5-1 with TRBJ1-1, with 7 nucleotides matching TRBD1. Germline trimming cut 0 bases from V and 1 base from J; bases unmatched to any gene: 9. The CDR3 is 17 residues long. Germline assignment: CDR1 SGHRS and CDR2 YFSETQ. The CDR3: CASSLAPPGQQNTEAFF. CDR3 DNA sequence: TGCGCCAGCAGCTTGGCCCCTCCGGGACAGCAGAACACTGAAGCTTTCTTT.

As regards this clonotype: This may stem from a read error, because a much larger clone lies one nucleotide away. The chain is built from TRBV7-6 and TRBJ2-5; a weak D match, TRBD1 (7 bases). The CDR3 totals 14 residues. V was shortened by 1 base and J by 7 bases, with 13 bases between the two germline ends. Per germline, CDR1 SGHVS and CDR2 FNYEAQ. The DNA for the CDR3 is TGTGCCAGCAGCTTAGTCGGAGGGGGCGGGACCCAGTACTTC. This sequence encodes CASSLVGGGGTQYF.

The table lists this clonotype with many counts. The CDR3 region has the DNA TGCAGTGCTACCCCCGGGACAGCCAAAAATCAAGAGACCCAGTACTTC. Protein: CSATPGTAKNQETQYF. The chain carries TRBV20-1 and TRBJ2-5; 7 nucleotides match TRBD1. The CDR3 has 16 amino acids. Germline CDR1 reads DFQATT; CDR2 reads SNEGSKA (reference sequence). V dropped 4 bases and J dropped 2; count of bases not matched to a gene: 13.

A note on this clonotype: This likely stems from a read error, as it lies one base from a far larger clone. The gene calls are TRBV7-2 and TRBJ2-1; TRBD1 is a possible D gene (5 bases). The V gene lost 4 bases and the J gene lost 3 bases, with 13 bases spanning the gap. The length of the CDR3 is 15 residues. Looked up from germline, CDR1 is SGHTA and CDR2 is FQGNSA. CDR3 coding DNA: TGTGCCAGCAGCTCCGACCCGACAGTCTACAATGAGCAGTTCTTC. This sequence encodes CASSSDPTVYNEQFF. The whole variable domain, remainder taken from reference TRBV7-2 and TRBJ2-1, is GAGVSQSPSNKVTEKGKDVELRCDPISGHTALYWYRQSLGQGLEFLIYFQGNSAPDKSGLPSDRFSAERTGGSVSTLTIQRTQQEDSAVYLCASSSDPTVYNEQFFGPGTRLTVL.

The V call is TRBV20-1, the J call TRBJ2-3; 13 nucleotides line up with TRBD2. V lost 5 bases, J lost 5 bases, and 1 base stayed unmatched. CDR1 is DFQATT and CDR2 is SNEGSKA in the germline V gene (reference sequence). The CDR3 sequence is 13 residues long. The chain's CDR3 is CSAGLAGVDTQYF. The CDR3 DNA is TGCAGTGCTGGACTAGCGGGAGTAGATACGCAGTATTTT.

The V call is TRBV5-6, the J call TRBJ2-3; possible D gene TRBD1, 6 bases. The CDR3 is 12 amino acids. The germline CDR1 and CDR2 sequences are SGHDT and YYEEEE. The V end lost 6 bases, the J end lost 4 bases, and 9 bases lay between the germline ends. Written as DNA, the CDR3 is TGTGCCAGCAAACAGGGCGCAGATACGCAGTATTTT. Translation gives CASKQGADTQYF.

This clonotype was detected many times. CDR3 loop: CSARWQGNSNQPQHF. CDR3 nucleotide sequence: TGCAGTGCTAGATGGCAGGGGAATAGCAATCAGCCCCAGCATTTT. The J gene is TRBJ1-5, the V gene TRBV20-1; weak D call: TRBD1 (6 bases). The CDR3 totals 15 residues. Trimming took 2 bases from V and 0 from J, leaving 11 bases between them. Per the germline V gene, CDR1 is DFQATT and CDR2 is SNEGSKA (reference sequence).

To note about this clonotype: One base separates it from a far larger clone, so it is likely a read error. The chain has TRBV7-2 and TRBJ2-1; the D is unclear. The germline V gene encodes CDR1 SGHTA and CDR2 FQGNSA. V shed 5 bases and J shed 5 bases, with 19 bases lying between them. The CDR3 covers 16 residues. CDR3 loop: CASSQNRATSNNEQFF. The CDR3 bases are TGTGCCAGCAGCCAGAATCGGGCGACCTCTAACAATGAGCAGTTCTTC.

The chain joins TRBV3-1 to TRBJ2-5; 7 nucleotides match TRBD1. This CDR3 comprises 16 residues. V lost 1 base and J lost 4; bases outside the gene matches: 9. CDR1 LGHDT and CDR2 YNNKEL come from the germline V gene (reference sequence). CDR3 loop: CASSQVGEQGRETQYF. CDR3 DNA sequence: TGTGCCAGCAGCCAAGTGGGAGAACAGGGGAGAGAGACCCAGTACTTC.

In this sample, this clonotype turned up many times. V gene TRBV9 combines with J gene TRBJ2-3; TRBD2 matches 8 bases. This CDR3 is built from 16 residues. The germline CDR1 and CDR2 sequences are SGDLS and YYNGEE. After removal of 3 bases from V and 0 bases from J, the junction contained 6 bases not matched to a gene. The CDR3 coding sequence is TGTGCCAGCAGCGCTTCAGCGGGAGTTAGCACAGATACGCAGTATTTT. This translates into CASSASAGVSTDTQYF. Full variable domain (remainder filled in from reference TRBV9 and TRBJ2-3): DSGVTQTPKHLITATGQRVTLRCSPRSGDLSVYWYQQSLDQGLQFLIQYYNGEERAKGNILERFSAQQFPDLHSELNLSSLELGDSALYFCASSASAGVSTDTQYFGPGTRLTVL.

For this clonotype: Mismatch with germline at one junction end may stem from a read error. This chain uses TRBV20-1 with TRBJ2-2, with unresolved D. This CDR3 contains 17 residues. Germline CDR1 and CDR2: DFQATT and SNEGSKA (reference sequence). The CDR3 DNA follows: TGCAGTGCTAGAGATCGGCTAGTGGGGATGAACACTGGGGAGCTGTTTTTT. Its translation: CSARDRLVGMNTGELFF.

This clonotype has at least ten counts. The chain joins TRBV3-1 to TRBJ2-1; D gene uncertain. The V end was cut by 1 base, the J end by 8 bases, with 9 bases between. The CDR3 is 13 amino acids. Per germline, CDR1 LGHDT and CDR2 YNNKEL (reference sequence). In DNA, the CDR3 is TGTGCCAGCAGCCAAGGGGCAGGTCATGAGCAGTTCTTC. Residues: CASSQGAGHEQFF.

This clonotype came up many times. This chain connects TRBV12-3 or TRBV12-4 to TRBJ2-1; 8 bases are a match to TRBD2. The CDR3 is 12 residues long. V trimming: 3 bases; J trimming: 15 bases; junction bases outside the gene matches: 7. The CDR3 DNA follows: TGTGCCAGCAGTTTGGGACTAGTTGGTCCGTTCTTC. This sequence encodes CASSLGLVGPFF.

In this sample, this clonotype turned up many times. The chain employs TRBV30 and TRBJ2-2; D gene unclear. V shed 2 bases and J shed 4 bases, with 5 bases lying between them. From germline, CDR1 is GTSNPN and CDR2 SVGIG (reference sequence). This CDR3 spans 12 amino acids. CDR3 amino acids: CAWSPRTGELFF. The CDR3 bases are TGTGCCTGGAGTCCCCGCACCGGGGAGCTGTTTTTT.

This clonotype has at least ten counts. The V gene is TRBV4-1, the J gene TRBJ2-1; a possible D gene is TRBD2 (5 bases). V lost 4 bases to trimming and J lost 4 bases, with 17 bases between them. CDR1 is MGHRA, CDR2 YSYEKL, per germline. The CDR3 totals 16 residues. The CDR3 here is CASSPPPAATYNEQFF. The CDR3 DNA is TGCGCCAGCAGCCCCCCTCCAGCGGCGACTTACAATGAGCAGTTCTTC.

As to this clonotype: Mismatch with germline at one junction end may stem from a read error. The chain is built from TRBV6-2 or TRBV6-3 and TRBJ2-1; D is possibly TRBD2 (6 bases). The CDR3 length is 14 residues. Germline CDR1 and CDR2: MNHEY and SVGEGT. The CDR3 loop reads CAGSFGTGWNEQSF. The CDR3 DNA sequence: TGTGCCGGCAGTTTCGGGACTGGCTGGAATGAGCAGTCCTTC.

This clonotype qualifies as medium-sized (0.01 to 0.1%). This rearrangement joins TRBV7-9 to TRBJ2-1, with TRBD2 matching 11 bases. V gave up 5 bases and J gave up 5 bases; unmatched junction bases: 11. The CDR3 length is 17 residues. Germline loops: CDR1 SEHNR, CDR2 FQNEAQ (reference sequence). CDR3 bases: TGTGCCAGCAGCGGCCGACTGACTAGCGGGACCCACAATGAGCAGTTCTTC. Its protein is CASSGRLTSGTHNEQFF.